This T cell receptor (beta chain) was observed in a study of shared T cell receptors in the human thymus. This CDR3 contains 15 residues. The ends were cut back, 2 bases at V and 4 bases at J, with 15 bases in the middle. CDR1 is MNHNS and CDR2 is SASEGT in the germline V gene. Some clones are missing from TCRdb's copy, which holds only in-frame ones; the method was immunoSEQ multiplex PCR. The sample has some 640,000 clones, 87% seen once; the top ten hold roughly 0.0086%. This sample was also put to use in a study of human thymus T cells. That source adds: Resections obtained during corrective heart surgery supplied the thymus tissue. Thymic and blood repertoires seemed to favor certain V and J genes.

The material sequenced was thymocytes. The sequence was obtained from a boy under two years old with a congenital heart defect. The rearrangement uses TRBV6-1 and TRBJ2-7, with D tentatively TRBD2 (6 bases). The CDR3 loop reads CASSESPGVLYEQYF. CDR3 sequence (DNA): TGTGCCAGCAGTGAATCCCCGGGGGTCCTGTACGAGCAGTACTTC.